Shown below are 23 T cell receptor beta chains from a single sample sequenced in a study of cytomegalovirus exposure and HLA in healthy donors. The PCR ran on 60 Vbeta and 13 Jbeta primers. The protocol was immunoSEQ multiplex PCR, while the TCRdb copy is restricted to in-frame clones and leaves out a portion. The profile shows just over 150,000 clones, 84% of them singletons. Sequencing used PBMCs. The source is a man over 45 in good health and CMV-seropositive.

This sequence joins TRBV5-5 and TRBJ2-1; 15 positions match TRBD2. The CDR3 has 17 amino acids. The V gene end was trimmed by 3 bases and the J gene end by 5 bases; junction bases not matched to a gene: 6. Germline CDR1 is SGHKS and CDR2 is YYEKEE (reference sequence). The CDR3 nucleotides read TGTGCCAGCAGCTCCGGACTAGCGGGGGGGCTAAACAATGAGCAGTTCTTC. It encodes CASSSGLAGGLNNEQFF.

V gene TRBV27 combines with J gene TRBJ1-6; TRBD1 agrees at 7 bases. V dropped 8 bases and J dropped 2; count of bases not matched to a gene: 6. CDR3 length: 15 residues. Germline lookup yields CDR1 MNHEY and CDR2 SMNVEV (reference sequence). This CDR3 reads CASLPTGTYNSPLHF. As DNA, the CDR3 is TGTGCCAGCCTCCCGACAGGGACCTATAATTCACCCCTCCACTTT.

V gene TRBV6-1 combines with J gene TRBJ2-1; D possibly corresponds to TRBD2 (5 bases). The CDR3 sequence is 14 residues long. Trimming left V 1 base short and J 6 bases short, with 10 bases between. Germline loops: CDR1 MNHNS, CDR2 SASEGT. The CDR3: CASSEGAGINEQFF. In DNA, the CDR3 is TGTGCCAGCAGTGAAGGAGCCGGGATCAATGAGCAGTTCTTC.

The chain couples TRBV19 to TRBJ1-2; D unresolved. Trimming removed 10 bases at V and 6 bases at J, with 12 bases between. Germline CDR1 is LNHDA and CDR2 is SQIVND (reference sequence). The CDR3 contains 11 residues. This chain's CDR3 is CATARGNGYTF. The CDR3 DNA reads as TGTGCCACTGCACGGGGTAATGGCTACACCTTC.

The V and J genes are TRBV5-1 and TRBJ2-6; D is possibly TRBD1 (6 bases). This CDR3 region has 16 residues. Between the trimmed V and J ends, which lost 7 bases and 1 base, there was a span of 15 bases. The germline V gene has CDR1 SGHRS and CDR2 YFSETQ. The CDR3 coding sequence is TGCGCCAGCCGACCAACAGGGATTTCTGGGGCCAACGTCCTGACTTTC. Encoded protein: CASRPTGISGANVLTF.

The chain employs TRBV6-1 and TRBJ1-1; a possible D gene is TRBD1 (5 bases). This CDR3 region has 13 residues. Germline V gene data show CDR1 as MNHNS and CDR2 as SASEGT. V shed 4 bases and J shed 6 bases, with 12 bases lying between them. The CDR3 nucleotides read TGTGCCAGCAGTGTGGGGCCCGACGCTGAAGCTTTCTTT. Translating it yields CASSVGPDAEAFF.

The chain joins TRBV5-1 to TRBJ2-4, with D maybe TRBD1 (6 bases). The CDR3 has 16 residues. The V gene's germline CDR1 is SGHRS and CDR2 YFSETQ. Trimming removed 5 bases from V and 3 bases from J, with 18 bases in between. For the CDR3, the DNA is TGCGCCAGCAGGGCTGCACAGGGATTCGACAAAAACATTCAGTACTTC. This encodes CASRAAQGFDKNIQYF.

The genes are TRBV6-6 and TRBJ2-7; 7 bases map to TRBD1. This CDR3 has 15 residues. Germline CDR1 is MNHNY and CDR2 is SVGAGI (reference sequence). V lost 0 bases to trimming and J lost 0 bases; unmatched junction nucleotides: 2. The CDR3 nucleotides read TGTGCCAGCAGTTACTCGACAGGGTTCTCCTACGAGCAGTACGTC. Its translation is CASSYSTGFSYEQYV.

Only one count was recorded for this clone. The V and J genes are TRBV10-1 and TRBJ1-4; possible D gene TRBD1, 5 bases. CDR3 size: 14 residues. Trimming took 4 bases from V and 7 from J, leaving 13 bases between them. Germline CDR1 reads WNHNN; CDR2 reads SYGVQD (reference sequence). Here the CDR3 reads CASSGRDCFEKLFF. CDR3 bases: TGCGCCAGCAGTGGCCGGGACTGTTTTGAAAAACTGTTTTTT.

V usage is TRBV18 and J usage is TRBJ1-3; D remains ambiguous. The V and J ends lost 6 bases and 0 bases respectively, with 12 bases between them. Per the germline V gene, CDR1 is KGHSH and CDR2 is LQKENI. The CDR3 spans 15 residues. The CDR3 DNA follows: TGTGCCAGCTCTCTCGGCCCAGGCTCTGGAAACACCATATATTTT. Translation gives CASSLGPGSGNTIYF.

This clone was seen once. The V gene is TRBV7-2, the J gene TRBJ2-2; D gene uncertain. The CDR3 spans 17 residues. Trimming removed 5 bases at V and 2 bases at J, with 18 bases between. Germline V CDR1 and CDR2: SGHTA, FQGNSA. CDR3 sequence: CASSPQAPGYNTGELFF. The CDR3 DNA reads as TGTGCCAGCAGCCCCCAGGCGCCTGGTTATAACACCGGGGAGCTGTTTTTT.

J is TRBJ2-2 and V is TRBV6-1; no firm D call. With 9 bases removed from V and 12 bases from J, the gap between germline ends came to 14 bases. The CDR3 runs 11 residues. The germline CDR1 and CDR2 sequences are MNHNS and SASEGT. The CDR3 DNA sequence: TGTGCCAGTGGGCTTGCCGCGAAGCTGTTTTTT. Amino acids: CASGLAAKLFF.

A single count supports this clone. The chain joins TRBV9 to TRBJ1-6; D call uncertain. The germline V gene encodes CDR1 SGDLS and CDR2 YYNGEE. The CDR3 contains 13 residues. Deletions cut 1 base from V and 10 bases from J, with 9 bases between. This CDR3 is CASSVNRRSPLHF. CDR3 coding DNA: TGTGCCAGCAGCGTAAACAGACGATCACCCCTCCACTTT.

The chain has TRBV28 and TRBJ1-1; D is ambiguous. Trimming took off 1 base at V and 1 base at J, with 7 bases between the two ends. The CDR3 extends over 14 amino acids. Germline V gene sequence: CDR1 MDHEN, CDR2 SYDVKM. Here the CDR3 DNA reads TGTGCCAGCAGTTTATCCCACAGGAACACTGAAGCTTTCTTT. Protein: CASSLSHRNTEAFF.

The chain recombines TRBV19 with TRBJ1-1, with TRBD1 matching 7 bases. Germline assignment: CDR1 LNHDA and CDR2 SQIVND (reference sequence). Trimming at V came to 5 bases and at J to 4 bases, leaving 4 bases not matched to a gene. The CDR3 runs 13 residues. CDR3 nucleotide sequence: TGTGCCAGTAGTCAGGGGGTTGTCACTGAAGCTTTCTTT. Encoded protein: CASSQGVVTEAFF.

The chain carries TRBV5-1 and TRBJ2-7; 7 bases match TRBD2. J lost 0 bases, V lost 0 bases, and 3 bases had no gene match. Germline CDR1 is SGHRS and CDR2 is YFSETQ. The CDR3 has 15 amino acids. CDR3 loop: CASSLVAGSSYEQYV. The CDR3 DNA reads as TGCGCCAGCAGCTTGGTAGCGGGTAGCTCCTACGAGCAGTACGTC.

This chain joins TRBV19 and TRBJ1-1; D is perhaps TRBD1 (6 bases). The CDR3 is 14 amino acids. The ends were cut back, 9 bases at V and 4 bases at J, with 18 bases in the middle. Germline V gives CDR1 LNHDA, CDR2 SQIVND (reference sequence). The CDR3 here is CASQPGHRFTEAFF. DNA for the CDR3: TGTGCCAGCCAGCCGGGACATAGGTTCACTGAAGCTTTCTTT.

The table lists this clone with a count of one. The chain recombines TRBV27 with TRBJ1-5; perhaps TRBD1 as D (6 bases). CDR1 is MNHEY and CDR2 is SMNVEV in the germline V gene (reference sequence). V was pared by 6 bases and J by 2 bases, with 17 bases between. The CDR3 consists of 16 residues. CDR3 sequence reads: CASSLQGLAGNQPQHF. The CDR3 region has the DNA TGTGCCAGCAGCCTTCAGGGGCTGGCGGGCAATCAGCCCCAGCATTTT.

The V call is TRBV5-4, the J call TRBJ1-1; the match to TRBD1 covers 8 bases. The J segment lost 5 bases and the V segment lost 5 bases, leaving 5 bases of the junction unmatched. CDR1 SGHNT and CDR2 YYREEE come from the germline V gene (reference sequence). This CDR3 contains 13 residues. The CDR3 sequence is CASRPTGVTEAFF. The CDR3 bases are TGTGCCAGCAGACCGACAGGGGTTACTGAAGCTTTCTTT.

This clone was recorded once. DNA for the CDR3: TGTGCCAGCAGTTTCCAGCGGGGCACAGATACGCAGTATTTT. Its translation is CASSFQRGTDTQYF. The rearrangement joins TRBV21-1 to TRBJ2-3; the table's D call, TRBD2, has no DNA check behind it. TRBV21-1 is flagged as a pseudogene. The length of the CDR3 is 14 residues.

The chain has TRBV28 and TRBJ1-5, with D perhaps TRBD1 (5 bases). Germline V gene lookup returns CDR1 MDHEN and CDR2 SYDVKM. The CDR3 covers 14 residues. V was shortened by 2 bases and J by 4 bases, with 9 bases between the two germline ends. The CDR3 region has the DNA TGTGCCAGCAGTTTAGCTCAGGGAAATCAGCCCCAGCATTTT. This encodes CASSLAQGNQPQHF.

V gene TRBV5-1 combines with J gene TRBJ1-4; 7 bases map to TRBD1. With 4 bases clipped from V and 5 bases from J, the junction kept 5 bases outside the gene matches. The germline V gene encodes CDR1 SGHRS and CDR2 YFSETQ. The CDR3 loop spans 14 amino acids. As DNA, the CDR3 is TGCGCCAGCAGCCGTACGGGACAGAATGAAAAACTGTTTTTT. It yields the protein CASSRTGQNEKLFF. Variable domain in full (rest from reference TRBV5-1 and TRBJ1-4): KAGVTQTPRYLIKTRGQQVTLSCSPISGHRSVSWYQQTPGQGLQFLFEYFSETQRNKGNFPGRFSGRQFSNSRSEMNVSTLELGDSALYLCASSRTGQNEKLFFGSGTQLSVL.

The chain employs TRBV11-2 and TRBJ1-4; D gene ambiguous. Trimming took off 5 bases at V and 0 bases at J, with 16 bases between the two ends. The germline gives CDR1 SGHAT, CDR2 FQNNGV. The length of the CDR3 is 17 residues. The CDR3 reads CASSPSAHLATNEKLFF. The CDR3 DNA is TGTGCCAGCAGCCCGAGCGCTCACTTAGCAACTAATGAAAAACTGTTTTTT.